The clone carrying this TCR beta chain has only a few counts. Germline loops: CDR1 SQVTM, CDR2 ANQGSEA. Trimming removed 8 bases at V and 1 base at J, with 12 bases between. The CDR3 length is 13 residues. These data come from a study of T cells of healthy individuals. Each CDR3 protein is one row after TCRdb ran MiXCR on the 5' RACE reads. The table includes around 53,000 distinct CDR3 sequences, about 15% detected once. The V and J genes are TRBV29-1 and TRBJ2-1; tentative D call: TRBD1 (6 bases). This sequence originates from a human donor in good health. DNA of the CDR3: TGCAGCCTCTTAGGGGGTTCCTACAATGAGCAGTTCTTC. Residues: CSLLGGSYNEQFF.